The 26 T cell receptor beta chains below come from one sample, sequenced in a study of blood T cell repertoires in COVID-19. The table came from immunoSEQ multiplex PCR; TCRdb's copy has only in-frame clones and leaves some out. The sample includes 150,000 to 200,000 clones, 80% seen only once; the top ten take 6.5% to 7%. Sequencing was carried out using peripheral blood. Receptor source: a man between 65 and 80 years old with active or convalescent COVID-19.

The V call is TRBV2, the J call TRBJ1-5; 7 bases map to TRBD1. The CDR3 spans 13 residues. Germline assignment: CDR1 SNHLY and CDR2 FYNNEI. Unmatched junction bases numbered 7, after V lost 7 bases and J lost 7 bases. CDR3 DNA: TGTGCCAGCACTATGGACAGGTCCCAGCCCCAGCATTTT. This sequence encodes CASTMDRSQPQHF.

The rearrangement joins TRBV30 to TRBJ2-1; 12 bases map to TRBD2. The germline gives CDR1 GTSNPN, CDR2 SVGIG (reference sequence). The CDR3 length is 14 residues. V dropped 5 bases and J dropped 8; count of bases not matched to a gene: 7. CDR3 region: CAWGLAGGLDEQFF. The CDR3 DNA is TGTGCCTGGGGCCTAGCGGGAGGGTTGGATGAGCAGTTCTTC.

This chain connects TRBV5-1 to TRBJ1-2, with TRBD1 matching over 10 bases. The CDR3 consists of 14 residues. With V trimmed by 4 bases and J by 4 bases, 4 bases remained unmatched. CDR1 and CDR2 from the germline V gene are SGHRS and YFSETQ. CDR3 nucleotides: TGCGCCAGCAGCCGTGGACAGGGGGGCTATGGCTACACCTTC. Amino acid sequence: CASSRGQGGYGYTF.

The chain carries TRBV10-1 and TRBJ1-5; TRBD1 aligns across 8 bases. The V gene's germline CDR1 is WNHNN and CDR2 SYGVQD (reference sequence). This CDR3 has 15 residues. J gave up 3 bases and V 8 bases, and 9 bases lay outside the gene matches. The CDR3 coding sequence is TGCGCCAGCGGGGGACAGGCCATCGACAATCAGCCCCAGCATTTT. This gives the protein CASGGQAIDNQPQHF.

The J gene is TRBJ2-7, the V gene TRBV18; a possible D gene is TRBD1 (5 bases). The CDR3 is 15 amino acids. Per germline, CDR1 KGHSH and CDR2 LQKENI. V was pared by 2 bases and J by 6 bases, with 17 bases between. The CDR3 DNA is TGTGCCAGCTCACCAGAAGGACCAGGGAACGGCGAGCAGTACTTC. It specifies CASSPEGPGNGEQYF. Filled out from reference TRBV18 and TRBJ2-7, the complete variable domain reads NAGVMQNPRHLVRRRGQEARLRCSPMKGHSHVYWYRQLPEEGLKFMVYLQKENIIDESGMPKERFSAEFPKEGPSILRIQQVVRGDSAAYFCASSPEGPGNGEQYFGPGTRLTVT.

V usage is TRBV10-2 and J usage is TRBJ1-6; 7 nucleotides agree with TRBD1. Germline loops: CDR1 WSHSY, CDR2 SAAADI. The length of the CDR3 is 13 residues. V was pared by 5 bases and J by 9 bases, with 4 bases of the junction left unmatched. This chain's CDR3 is CASSRQGSSPLHF. The CDR3 coding sequence is TGCGCCAGCAGTAGACAGGGAAGTTCACCCCTCCACTTT.

This chain joins TRBV18 and TRBJ2-1, with TRBD2 matching 14 bases. Trimming cost V 0 bases and J 10 bases; bases outside gene matches: 2. The CDR3 sequence is 15 residues long. Looked up from germline, CDR1 is KGHSH and CDR2 is LQKENI. The CDR3 DNA is TGTGCCAGCTCACCACCGGGACTAGCGGGGGACGAGCAGTTCTTC. It yields the protein CASSPPGLAGDEQFF.

The CDR3 DNA reads TGTGCCAGCAGCCCTAGGCGGGGGAGCGGAGAGACCCAGTACTTC. Its translation is CASSPRRGSGETQYF. This chain connects TRBV6-6 to TRBJ2-5; 7 nucleotides agree with TRBD2. V was clipped by 6 bases and J by 4 bases; unmatched bases: 11. Looked up from germline, CDR1 is MNHNY and CDR2 is SVGAGI (reference sequence). The CDR3 runs to 15 residues.

The CDR3 sequence is CSVTIGGPYEQYF. DNA for the CDR3: TGCAGCGTCACTATCGGGGGTCCCTACGAGCAGTACTTC. The chain is built from TRBV29-1 and TRBJ2-7; a possible D gene is TRBD2 (6 bases). V was clipped by 6 bases and J by 2 bases, with 14 bases between them. CDR1 and CDR2 from the germline V gene are SQVTM and ANQGSEA. The CDR3 contains 13 residues.

The rearrangement joins TRBV27 to TRBJ1-2; TRBD1 might be the D (5 bases). Germline V CDR1 and CDR2: MNHEY, SMNVEV (reference sequence). V lost 7 bases and J 5 bases, leaving 14 bases between the germline ends. The CDR3 has 13 residues. The CDR3 DNA reads as TGTGCCAGCACTTTTTCGGCAGGGTATGGCTACACCTTC. Its protein is CASTFSAGYGYTF.

The V call is TRBV24-1, the J call TRBJ1-3; D ambiguous. Trimming shortened V by 4 bases and J by 2 bases, and 17 bases separated the two germline ends. Germline assignment: CDR1 KGHDR and CDR2 SFDVKD. The CDR3 is 17 amino acids. The CDR3 loop is CATSDPHGGITGNTIYF. CDR3 bases: TGTGCCACCAGTGACCCCCACGGAGGCATCACTGGAAACACCATATATTTT.

The chain links TRBV6-5 to TRBJ2-2; the D gene is possibly TRBD1 (5 bases). Trimming removed 4 bases at V and 3 bases at J, with 9 bases between. Germline V lookup: CDR1 MNHEY, CDR2 SVGAGI. This CDR3 spans 14 amino acids. CDR3 DNA sequence: TGTGCCAGCAGTTTAACAGGAGACACCGGGGAGCTGTTTTTT. This translates into CASSLTGDTGELFF.

The V and J genes are TRBV6-6 and TRBJ1-2; tentatively, D is TRBD1 (6 bases). The CDR3 spans 11 residues. V lost 9 bases and J lost 6, with 11 bases in between. Germline V CDR1 and CDR2: MNHNY, SVGAGI (reference sequence). The CDR3 DNA reads as TGTGCCAGTTACAGGGAAGATGGCTACACCTTC. Residues: CASYREDGYTF.

The V call is TRBV4-1, the J call TRBJ2-7; 7 bases are a match to TRBD1. Germline V CDR1 and CDR2: MGHRA, YSYEKL. The CDR3 sequence is 13 residues long. J lost 5 bases, V lost 4 bases, and 5 bases had no gene match. This CDR3 is CASSLGTVDEQYF. CDR3 in DNA: TGCGCCAGCAGCCTTGGGACAGTAGACGAGCAGTACTTC.

The V gene is TRBV6-4, the J gene TRBJ2-3, with D possibly matching TRBD1 (5 bases). The CDR3 is made up of 13 amino acids. Germline V gene lookup returns CDR1 MRHNA and CDR2 SNTAGT. V lost 4 bases and J 5 bases, leaving 10 bases between the germline ends. The CDR3, as DNA: TGTGCCAGCAGTGTAACCGACAGAGATACGCAGTATTTT. Its translation is CASSVTDRDTQYF.

J is TRBJ1-1 and V is TRBV7-9, with D hard to call. The CDR3 has 14 residues. V was pared by 1 base and J by 3 bases, with 9 bases between. The V gene's germline CDR1 is SEHNR and CDR2 FQNEAQ (reference sequence). In DNA, the CDR3 is TGTGCCAGCAGCTTAGAGTGGGAGCACACTGAAGCTTTCTTT. It translates to CASSLEWEHTEAFF.

The J gene is TRBJ1-2, the V gene TRBV3-1 (or the pseudogene TRBV3-2); D uncertain. V lost 1 base to trimming and J lost 5 bases, with 20 bases between them. The germline gives CDR1 LGHDT, CDR2 YNNKEL (reference sequence). The CDR3 contains 17 residues. CDR3 sequence: CASSQGPGSVAWYGYTF. The CDR3 DNA sequence: TGTGCCAGCAGCCAAGGTCCGGGGAGCGTTGCATGGTATGGCTACACCTTC.

This CDR3 is CASSPTEMNTEAFF. CDR3 coding DNA: TGTGCCAGCTCACCGACAGAGATGAACACTGAAGCTTTCTTT. The V gene is TRBV18, the J gene TRBJ1-1, with D maybe TRBD1 (5 bases). This CDR3 region has 14 residues. CDR1 is KGHSH, CDR2 LQKENI, per germline. V was cut by 3 bases and J by 0 bases, with 8 bases left in between.

The rearrangement joins TRBV6-5 to TRBJ1-2; tentatively, D is TRBD1 (6 bases). CDR1 MNHEY and CDR2 SVGAGI come from the germline V gene. The CDR3 extends over 13 amino acids. The V and J ends lost 6 bases and 5 bases respectively, with 13 bases between them. Here the CDR3 reads CASRRGGDYGYTF. Written as DNA, the CDR3 is TGTGCCAGCAGGCGAGGGGGGGATTATGGCTACACCTTC.

V is TRBV3-1 (or the pseudogene TRBV3-2) and J is TRBJ2-5; 9 nucleotides line up with TRBD2. The V segment lost 6 bases and the J segment 5 bases; nucleotides outside the gene matches: 7. The germline V gene encodes CDR1 LGHDT and CDR2 YNNKEL (reference sequence). The length of the CDR3 is 14 residues. The CDR3 loop is CASRRSGSPETQYF. The CDR3 DNA follows: TGTGCCAGCAGACGTAGCGGGAGCCCCGAGACCCAGTACTTC.

The J gene is TRBJ2-7, the V gene TRBV5-4, with a possible D match to TRBD2 (6 bases). Germline lookup yields CDR1 SGHNT and CDR2 YYREEE (reference sequence). Trimming shortened V by 4 bases and J by 2 bases, and 10 bases separated the two germline ends. The CDR3 consists of 13 residues. CDR3 sequence (DNA): TGTGCCAGCAGCCGGGACTCTACCTACGAGCAGTACTTC. This gives the protein CASSRDSTYEQYF.

The chain uses TRBV5-1 and TRBJ1-1, with 11 positions matching TRBD1. Trimming took 5 bases from V and 0 from J; bases not matched to a gene: 12. This CDR3 contains 18 residues. CDR1 SGHRS and CDR2 YFSETQ come from the germline V gene. CDR3: CASRGPGQGVRMNTEAFF. The CDR3 coding sequence is TGCGCCAGCAGAGGACCGGGACAGGGGGTGAGAATGAACACTGAAGCTTTCTTT.

This clone occurred once. The DNA for the CDR3 is TGTGCCAGCACAAGGACAGCCTATGGCTACACCTTC. Translating gives CASTRTAYGYTF. The genes are TRBV12-3 or TRBV12-4 and TRBJ1-2; D might be TRBD1 (6 bases). V lost 7 bases, J lost 4 bases, and 10 bases lay in between. This CDR3 is built from 12 residues.

The rearrangement joins TRBV13 to TRBJ2-1, with 10 bases that match TRBD2. Germline V lookup: CDR1 PRHDT, CDR2 FYEKMQ (reference sequence). This CDR3 has 18 residues. V gave up 1 base and J gave up 7 bases; unmatched junction bases: 13. CDR3 region: CASSLAGLAGDGSNEQFF. CDR3 DNA sequence: TGTGCCAGCAGCTTAGCAGGGCTAGCGGGAGATGGTTCGAATGAGCAGTTCTTC.

V usage is TRBV6-5 and J usage is TRBJ2-5, with D perhaps matching TRBD1 (6 bases). Trimming took off 6 bases at V and 5 bases at J, with 16 bases between the two ends. Germline CDR1 is MNHEY and CDR2 is SVGAGI. The length of the CDR3 is 14 residues. Written as DNA, the CDR3 is TGTGCCAGCAGGACACAGGGAAAAGGGGAGACCCAGTACTTC. This gives the protein CASRTQGKGETQYF.

J is TRBJ1-3 and V is TRBV7-9, with no clear D. Trimming took off 2 bases at V and 0 bases at J, with 5 bases between the two ends. Germline CDR1 is SEHNR and CDR2 is FQNEAQ (reference sequence). This CDR3 has 14 amino acids. The CDR3 bases are TGTGCCAGCAGCTTACATAGCTCTGGAAACACCATATATTTT. Encoded protein: CASSLHSSGNTIYF.